A selection of T cell receptor beta chains follows, all from one sample in a study of cytomegalovirus exposure and HLA in healthy donors. Here immunoSEQ multiplex PCR was the method, and the copy in TCRdb shows in-frame clones only, minus some. The sample consists of about 160,000 clones, around 76% of them appearing once. The sample was PBMCs. These receptors were obtained from a middle-aged man in good health and CMV-seropositive. CDR3s include the opening cysteine and the closing phenylalanine or tryptophan. A D gene is named only where the DNA matches it firmly. Expanded clones get a size class; other rows say once, few or many, or leave the size out.

D gene,J gene,V gene,clone size,CDR3 protein,CDR3 DNA
NA,TRBJ2-5,TRBV7-2,NA,CASSLETGGLSPETQYF,TGTGCCAGCAGCTTAGAGACCGGGGGGCTTTCCCCAGAGACCCAGTACTTC
TRBD1,TRBJ1-1,TRBV6-6,NA,CASSYNQGAGTEAFF,TGTGCCAGCAGTTATAACCAGGGGGCAGGCACTGAAGCTTTCTTT
NA,TRBJ1-6,TRBV6-4,NA,CASSDSGGLSPLHF,TGTGCCAGCAGTGACTCTGGGGGCCTTTCACCCCTCCACTTT
NA,TRBJ2-5,TRBV25-1,NA,CASSGAQGNVLETQYF,TGTGCCAGCAGTGGAGCACAGGGAAACGTGCTGGAGACCCAGTACTTC
TRBD2,TRBJ2-7,TRBV29-1,few,CSVEGDSGGFYEQYF,TGCAGCGTTGAAGGAGATAGCGGGGGTTTCTACGAGCAGTACTTC
NA,TRBJ1-3,TRBV6-6,NA,CASSPLPVVKNTIYF,TGTGCCAGCAGTCCCTTGCCGGTAGTGAAAAACACCATATATTTT
NA,TRBJ1-1,TRBV7-2,few,CASSSLTEAFF,TGTGCCAGCAGCTCCTTAACTGAAGCTTTCTTT
TRBD1,TRBJ2-6,TRBV30,NA,CAWRPPTGGVLIAGANVLTF,TGTGCCTGGAGGCCTCCGACAGGGGGCGTTCTAATAGCCGGGGCCAACGTCCTGACTTTC
NA,TRBJ2-7,TRBV27,NA,CASSRRAVGSYEQYF,TGTGCCAGCAGTAGGCGGGCGGTTGGCTCCTACGAGCAGTACTTC
TRBD1,TRBJ1-6,TRBV4-2,NA,CASSQGGTDNSPLHF,TGTGCCAGCAGCCAAGGTGGGACAGATAATTCACCCCTCCACTTT
NA,TRBJ2-7,TRBV27,NA,CASSLTRDVYEQYF,TGTGCCAGCAGTTTAACCAGGGATGTCTACGAGCAGTACTTC
TRBD1,TRBJ1-1,TRBV6-1,NA,CASRENRGYTEAFF,TGTGCCAGCAGGGAGAACAGGGGTTACACTGAAGCTTTCTTT
TRBD1,TRBJ2-7,TRBV7-8,NA,CASSSMTGGASYEQYF,TGTGCCAGCAGCTCTATGACAGGGGGCGCCTCCTACGAGCAGTACTTC
NA,TRBJ1-1,TRBV13,few,CASSLVFFGGEEDTEAFF,TGTGCCAGCAGCTTAGTATTTTTCGGAGGGGAGGAGGACACTGAAGCTTTCTTT
TRBD1,TRBJ2-7,TRBV6-4,NA,CASSERTGGTGEQYF,TGTGCCAGCAGTGAGCGGACAGGGGGCACGGGCGAGCAGTACTTC
TRBD1,TRBJ1-4,TRBV5-6,few,CASSPYFGTGFSEKLFF,TGTGCCAGCAGCCCTTACTTCGGGACAGGGTTCAGTGAAAAACTGTTTTTT
NA,TRBJ1-2,TRBV7-9,NA,CASSALFRGNYGYTF,TGTGCCAGCAGCGCCCTTTTTAGGGGCAACTATGGCTACACCTTC
TRBD1,TRBJ1-1,TRBV13,NA,CASSTTARLGQGTPNTEAFF,TGTGCCAGCAGCACCACGGCTCGACTGGGACAGGGGACTCCGAACACTGAAGCTTTCTTT
NA,TRBJ1-2,TRBV5-1,once,CASSHPGYGYTF,TGCGCCAGCAGCCATCCGGGATATGGCTACACCTTC
TRBD2,TRBJ2-2,TRBV27,NA,CASSLSKGTSSGELFF,TGTGCCAGCAGTTTATCGAAAGGGACTAGCTCCGGGGAGCTGTTTTTT
TRBD2,TRBJ2-3,TRBV4-3,NA,CASSQVDSGGAYTQYF,TGCGCCAGCAGCCAAGTAGACAGCGGGGGGGCCTATACGCAGTATTTT
NA,TRBJ1-2,TRBV7-2,NA,CASSLAAGEYGYTF,TGTGCCAGCAGCTTGGCGGCCGGGGAGTATGGCTACACCTTC
NA,TRBJ1-2,TRBV6-6,few,CASSYAVSYGYTF,TGTGCCAGCAGTTATGCTGTCAGCTATGGCTACACCTTC
TRBD1,TRBJ1-2,TRBV9,NA,CASSIGQGANYGYTF,TGTGCCAGCAGCATCGGACAGGGGGCAAACTATGGCTACACCTTC
NA,TRBJ2-4,TRBV30,NA,CAWRPGTRRSRNIQYF,TGTGCCTGGAGGCCAGGGACTCGACGAAGTAGAAACATTCAGTACTTC
NA,TRBJ2-2,TRBV9,NA,CASSVTGTGELFF,TGTGCCAGCAGCGTTACAGGGACCGGGGAGCTGTTTTTT
TRBD1,TRBJ1-1,TRBV5-1,NA,CASSFRGQENTEAFF,TGCGCCAGCAGCTTCCGCGGACAGGAGAACACTGAAGCTTTCTTT
NA,TRBJ2-7,TRBV2,NA,CASSEGRARYYEQYF,TGTGCCAGCAGTGAGGGCAGGGCTCGATACTACGAGCAGTACTTC
TRBD1,TRBJ2-3,TRBV5-6,NA,CASSFRQGTDTQYF,TGTGCCAGCAGCTTTAGACAGGGGACAGATACGCAGTATTTT
NA,TRBJ2-7,TRBV4-2,NA,CASSQDPSAYEQYF,TGTGCCAGCAGCCAAGACCCTAGCGCCTACGAGCAGTACTTC
NA,TRBJ1-6,TRBV27,NA,CASSVERSWRNSPLHF,TGTGCCAGCAGTGTTGAAAGGAGTTGGCGGAATTCACCCCTCCACTTT
TRBD1,TRBJ2-6,TRBV9,NA,CASSKILQGASGANVLTF,TGTGCCAGCAGTAAGATCTTACAGGGGGCTTCTGGGGCCAACGTCCTGACTTTC
TRBD1,TRBJ1-2,TRBV6-4,NA,CASSDRGQRGYTF,TGTGCCAGCAGTGACAGGGGGCAACGTGGCTACACCTTC
TRBD1,TRBJ1-2,TRBV4-2,few,CASSQGQGHGYTF,TGTGCCAGCAGCCAAGGACAGGGACATGGCTACACCTTC
NA,TRBJ2-1,TRBV7-9,once,CASSLDSGWNEQFF,TGTGCCAGCAGCTTAGATTCAGGGTGGAATGAGCAGTTCTTC
NA,TRBJ1-1,TRBV10-3,NA,CAIGQTGPNTEAFF,TGTGCCATCGGTCAGACAGGTCCGAACACTGAAGCTTTCTTT
NA,TRBJ1-6,TRBV2,NA,CASGQINSPLHF,TGTGCCAGCGGACAGATTAATTCACCCCTCCACTTT
NA,TRBJ2-1,TRBV30,NA,CAWSRGDQQFF,TGTGCCTGGAGCAGGGGGGACCAGCAGTTCTTC
TRBD1,TRBJ1-2,TRBV14,NA,CASSPGGLHYGYTF,TGTGCCAGCAGCCCAGGGGGCCTTCACTATGGCTACACCTTC
NA,TRBJ1-1,TRBV7-9,NA,CASSLGSPVEAFF,TGTGCCAGCAGCTTAGGGTCCCCGGTTGAAGCTTTCTTT